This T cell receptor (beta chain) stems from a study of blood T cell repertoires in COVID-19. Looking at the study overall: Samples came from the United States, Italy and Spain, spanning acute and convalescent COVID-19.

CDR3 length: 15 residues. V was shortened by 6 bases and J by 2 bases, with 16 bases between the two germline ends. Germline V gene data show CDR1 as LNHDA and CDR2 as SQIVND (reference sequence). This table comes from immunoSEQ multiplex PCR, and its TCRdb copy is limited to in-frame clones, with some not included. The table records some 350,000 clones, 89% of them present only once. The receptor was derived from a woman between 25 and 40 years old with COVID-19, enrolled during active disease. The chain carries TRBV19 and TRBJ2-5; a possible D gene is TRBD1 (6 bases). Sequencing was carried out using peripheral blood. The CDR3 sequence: CASSDLFQGQETQYF. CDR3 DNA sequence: TGTGCCAGTAGCGATCTTTTCCAGGGGCAAGAGACCCAGTACTTC.